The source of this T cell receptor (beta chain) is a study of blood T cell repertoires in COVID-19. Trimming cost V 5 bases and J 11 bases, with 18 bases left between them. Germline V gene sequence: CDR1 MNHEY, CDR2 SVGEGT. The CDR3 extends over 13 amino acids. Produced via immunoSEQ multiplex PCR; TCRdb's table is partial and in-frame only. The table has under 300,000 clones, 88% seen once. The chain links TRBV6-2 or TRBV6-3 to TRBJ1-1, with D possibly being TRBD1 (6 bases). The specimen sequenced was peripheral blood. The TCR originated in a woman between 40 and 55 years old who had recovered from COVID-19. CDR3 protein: CASSTGTPFKAFF. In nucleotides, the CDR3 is TGTGCCAGCAGTACCGGGACACCTTTTAAGGCTTTCTTT.